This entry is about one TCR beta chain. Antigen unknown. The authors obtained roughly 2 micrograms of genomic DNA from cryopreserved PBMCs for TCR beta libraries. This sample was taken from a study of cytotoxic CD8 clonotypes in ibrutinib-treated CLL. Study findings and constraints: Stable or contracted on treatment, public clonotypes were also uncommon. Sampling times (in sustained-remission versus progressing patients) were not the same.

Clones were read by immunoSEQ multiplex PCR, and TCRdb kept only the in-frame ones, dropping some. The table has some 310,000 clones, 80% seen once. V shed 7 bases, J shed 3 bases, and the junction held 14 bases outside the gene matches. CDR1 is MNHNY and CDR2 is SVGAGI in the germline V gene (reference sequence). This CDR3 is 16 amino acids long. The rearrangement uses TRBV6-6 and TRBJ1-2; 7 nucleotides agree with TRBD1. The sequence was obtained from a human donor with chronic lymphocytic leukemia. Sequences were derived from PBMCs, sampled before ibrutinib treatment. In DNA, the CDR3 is TGTGCCAGCACTGGGACAGCTTCTATAGTTGACTATGGCTACACCTTC. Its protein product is CASTGTASIVDYGYTF.